Following are 18 T cell receptor beta chains from one sample sequenced in a study of T-cell memory formation after mild COVID-19. Via MiXCR, TCRdb re-called the 5' RACE reads, giving one row per CDR3 protein. The sample comprises 300,000 to 400,000 distinct CDR3 sequences, approximately 15% of which are singletons, and about a fifth rests with the top ten. Sequencing was carried out using PBMCs or a T cell subset sorted from them (not recorded which). The receptor source for this set is a young man who had mild COVID-19 (a few samples of this study predate the infection). Cell type and time point are not known.

The chain combines TRBV12-3 or TRBV12-4 with TRBJ2-4; a weak D match, TRBD1 (6 bases). CDR3 length: 13 amino acids. V lost 6 bases and J lost 5, with 11 bases in between. The CDR3 is CASRGTRQNIQYF. The CDR3 coding sequence is TGTGCCAGCAGGGGGACACGTCAAAACATTCAGTACTTC.

The chain employs TRBV25-1 and TRBJ2-1; TRBD2 matches at 10 bases. Per the germline V gene, CDR1 is MGHDK and CDR2 is SYGVNS. J lost 7 bases, V lost 4 bases, and 7 bases had no gene match. The CDR3 totals 15 residues. CDR3 nucleotides: TGTGCCAGCAGTGGTCAGCGGGGGGGCCGGAATGAGCAGTTCTTC. It translates to CASSGQRGGRNEQFF.

This clonotype was detected only a few times. V is TRBV7-3 and J is TRBJ2-3; no clear D gene. Deletions cut 8 bases from V and 1 base from J, with 10 bases between. Germline V CDR1 and CDR2: SGHTA, FQGTGA. The CDR3 contains 13 residues. In nucleotides, the CDR3 is TGTGCCAGCCCGTGGGCCCGCACAGATACGCAGTATTTT. Its protein is CASPWARTDTQYF.

The chain uses TRBV4-1 and TRBJ2-2; 8 bases are a match to TRBD2. CDR1 and CDR2 from the germline V gene are MGHRA and YSYEKL. The trim removed 8 bases at V and 5 bases at J, leaving 10 bases unmatched. The CDR3 has 15 residues. Written as DNA, the CDR3 is TGCGCCAGCCTCGGGTCGGGACTAGGAACCGGGGAGCTGTTTTTT. This sequence encodes CASLGSGLGTGELFF.

V and J are TRBV19 and TRBJ2-6; 10 nucleotides line up with TRBD1. From germline, CDR1 is LNHDA and CDR2 SQIVND (reference sequence). The length of the CDR3 is 17 residues. V lost 5 bases and J lost 0; bases outside the gene matches: 4. The CDR3 DNA follows: TGTGCCAGTAGTCTCAGACAGGGGGCCTCTGGGGCCAACGTCCTGACTTTC. This codes for CASSLRQGASGANVLTF.

This chain connects TRBV7-2 to TRBJ2-3; D gene uncertain. Trimming took 3 bases from V and 4 from J, leaving 5 bases between them. CDR3 length equals 12 residues. Germline CDR1 SGHTA, CDR2 FQGNSA. The CDR3 DNA is TGTGCCAGCAGCTTCTATTCAGATACGCAGTATTTT. Its translation is CASSFYSDTQYF.

The chain recombines TRBV4-3 with TRBJ1-3; TRBD1 might be the D (5 bases). This CDR3 is built from 17 residues. V lost 4 bases and J 0 bases, leaving 16 bases between the germline ends. Germline V gene lookup returns CDR1 LGHNA and CDR2 YSLEER. CDR3 in amino acids: CASSRRMTGVSGNTIYF. The CDR3 region has the DNA TGCGCCAGCAGCCGACGGATGACGGGGGTCTCTGGAAACACCATATATTTT.

This clonotype was seen a handful of times. The rearrangement joins TRBV6-2 or TRBV6-3 to TRBJ1-5; D perhaps matches TRBD1 (6 bases). The CDR3 consists of 15 residues. V was shortened by 2 bases and J by 2 bases, with 10 bases between the two germline ends. CDR1 and CDR2 from the germline V gene are MNHEY and SVGEGT. The CDR3 reads CASSYQGSGNQPQHF. The CDR3 DNA is TGTGCCAGCAGTTACCAGGGGTCGGGCAATCAGCCCCAGCATTTT.

The CDR3 DNA reads TGCGCCAGCAGTGAGCTGGCCTACGAGCAGTACTTC. Translating it yields CASSELAYEQYF. The rearrangement links TRBV10-2 to TRBJ2-7; D uncertain. V was trimmed by 2 bases and J by 2 bases, leaving 4 bases between them. This CDR3 has 12 amino acids. The germline gives CDR1 WSHSY, CDR2 SAAADI.

This sequence joins TRBV6-5 and TRBJ1-2; TRBD1 might be the D (5 bases). Germline lookup yields CDR1 MNHEY and CDR2 SVGAGI. This CDR3 is 15 amino acids long. V lost 6 bases to trimming and J lost 2 bases, with 16 bases between them. The CDR3 region is CASRRGSGANYGYTF. DNA of the CDR3: TGTGCCAGCAGACGAGGTTCCGGGGCCAACTATGGCTACACCTTC.

There are a few counts of this clonotype. The V call is TRBV29-1, the J call TRBJ2-2; TRBD1 matches 8 bases. Germline V gene lookup returns CDR1 SQVTM and CDR2 ANQGSEA. V dropped 6 bases and J dropped 0; count of bases not matched to a gene: 12. This CDR3 has 17 amino acids. CDR3 DNA: TGCAGCGTAGACTCCGGGACAGGCTTCGCGAACACCGGGGAGCTGTTTTTT. It translates to CSVDSGTGFANTGELFF.

This clonotype appeared many times. V usage is TRBV20-1 and J usage is TRBJ2-3; TRBD2 aligns across 8 bases. The germline V gene has CDR1 DFQATT and CDR2 SNEGSKA (reference sequence). V lost 2 bases to trimming and J lost 3 bases; unmatched junction nucleotides: 16. The CDR3 consists of 18 residues. The DNA for the CDR3 is TGCAGTGCTAGATCTGAGGAGTCAAGCGGGGGCCAAACAGATACGCAGTATTTT. Translation gives CSARSEESSGGQTDTQYF.

This rearrangement joins TRBV6-6 to TRBJ1-1; 9 positions agree with TRBD1. Germline V gene sequence: CDR1 MNHNY, CDR2 SVGAGI (reference sequence). V dropped 2 bases and J dropped 4; count of bases not matched to a gene: 8. CDR3 length: 16 amino acids. CDR3 amino acids: CASSYLATGGRTEAFF. CDR3 sequence (DNA): TGTGCCAGCAGTTACCTCGCGACAGGGGGACGCACTGAAGCTTTCTTT.

This clonotype came up many times. V is TRBV5-1 and J is TRBJ1-5; D is possibly TRBD1 (5 bases). This CDR3 contains 15 residues. V was trimmed by 3 bases and J by 0 bases, leaving 10 bases between them. Per the germline V gene, CDR1 is SGHRS and CDR2 is YFSETQ. The CDR3 coding sequence is TGCGCCAGCAGCTCCGGGACGGGTAGCAATCAGCCCCAGCATTTT. Protein: CASSSGTGSNQPQHF.

This chain links TRBV12-3 or TRBV12-4 with TRBJ2-7, with a possible D match to TRBD1 (5 bases). V was clipped by 8 bases and J by 0 bases, with 5 bases between them. CDR3 size: 11 residues. DNA for the CDR3: TGTGCCAGCGGGGCCTCCTACGAGCAGTACTTC. This translates into CASGASYEQYF.

This clonotype has ten or more counts. The chain joins TRBV12-3 or TRBV12-4 to TRBJ2-1, with TRBD2 matching over 7 bases. Unmatched junction bases numbered 6, after V lost 5 bases and J lost 2 bases. The CDR3 consists of 15 residues. CDR3 amino acids: CASSVGGYAYNEQFF. The CDR3 DNA is TGTGCCAGCAGTGTCGGGGGGTACGCCTACAATGAGCAGTTCTTC.

This clonotype was counted between two and nine times. This sequence joins TRBV4-1 and TRBJ1-6; 8 nucleotides match TRBD1. The V segment lost 0 bases and the J segment 8 bases; nucleotides outside the gene matches: 6. The CDR3 consists of 16 residues. Looked up from germline, CDR1 is MGHRA and CDR2 is YSYEKL. The CDR3 protein is CASSQEWTGRDSPLHF. DNA of the CDR3: TGCGCCAGCAGCCAAGAGTGGACAGGGCGGGATTCACCCCTCCACTTT.

This clonotype was recorded a few times. This chain joins TRBV4-1 and TRBJ1-5; D not resolved. The V end lost 4 bases, the J end lost 7 bases, and 14 bases lay between the germline ends. The CDR3 consists of 14 residues. The germline CDR1 and CDR2 sequences are MGHRA and YSYEKL. CDR3 residues: CASSLRVEGQPQHF. CDR3 DNA sequence: TGCGCCAGCAGCCTGAGGGTGGAAGGCCAGCCCCAGCATTTT.